This T cell receptor beta chain was captured in a study of breast tumors, draining lymph nodes, adjacent tissues. CDR1 and CDR2 (germline): SGDLS, YYNGEE. The CDR3 covers 14 residues. V was trimmed by 3 bases and J by 3 bases, leaving 12 bases between them. This clonotype came up many times. No antigen is known for it. Overall study findings and caveats: Compared with basal-like, luminal-like tumors shared significantly more repertoire with nontumor tissue.

Axillary draining lymph nodes of breast cancer patients supplied the node samples. TCRdb reprocessed the multiplex PCR reads via MiXCR and lists one record per CDR3 protein. The sample lists 180,000 or so distinct CDR3 sequences; approximately 33% were seen once. The sequencing sample was made of axillary lymph node tissue. This clonotype was obtained from a female donor with breast cancer. Some clones in this sample may be carry-over from other donors' samples. This rearrangement joins TRBV9 to TRBJ1-2, with a tentative D call TRBD1 (5 bases). The CDR3 DNA reads TGTGCCAGCAGCGCCGGGGCTCCAGACTATGGCTACACCTTC. Encoded protein: CASSAGAPDYGYTF.